Reported below is one TCR beta chain. What it binds is unknown. This specimen comes from a study of T-cell memory formation after mild COVID-19. The study's findings and limits: Some clones that responded were present in memory (sampled pre-infection), which suggests cross-reactive memory joined.

TCRdb re-derived calls from the 5' RACE reads in MiXCR, one entry per CDR3 protein. The profile shows 75,000 to 95,000 distinct CDR3 sequences, less than 15% of them singletons. After removal of 2 bases from V and 2 bases from J, the junction contained 12 bases not matched to a gene. Germline V gene sequence: CDR1 DFQATT, CDR2 SNEGSKA (reference sequence). The CDR3 is 18 residues long. This sequence was found in an adult woman who had mild COVID-19 (a few samples of this study predate the infection). Cell type and time point are not known. The rearrangement links TRBV20-1 to TRBJ1-5; 10 nucleotides align to TRBD1. The specimen was PBMCs or a T cell subset sorted from them (not recorded which). For the CDR3, the DNA is TGCAGTGCTAGACAGGACAGGGGGTTCCGATGGGGCAATCAGCCCCAGCATTTT. It codes for CSARQDRGFRWGNQPQHF.